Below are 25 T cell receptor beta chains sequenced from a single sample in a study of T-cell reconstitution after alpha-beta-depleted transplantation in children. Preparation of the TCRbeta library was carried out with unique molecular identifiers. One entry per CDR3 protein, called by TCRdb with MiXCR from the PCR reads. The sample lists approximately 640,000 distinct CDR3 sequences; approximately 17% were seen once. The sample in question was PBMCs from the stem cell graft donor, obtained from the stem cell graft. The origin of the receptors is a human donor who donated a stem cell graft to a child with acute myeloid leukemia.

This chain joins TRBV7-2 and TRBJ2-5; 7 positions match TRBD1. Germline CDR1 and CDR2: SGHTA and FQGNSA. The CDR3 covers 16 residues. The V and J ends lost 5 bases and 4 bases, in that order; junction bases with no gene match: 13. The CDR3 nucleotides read TGTGCCAGCAGCCTGATTACAGGGGCGGTGAGAGAGACCCAGTACTTC. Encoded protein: CASSLITGAVRETQYF.

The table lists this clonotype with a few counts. The CDR3 sequence is CASSLEASSYEQYV. As DNA, the CDR3 is TGTGCCAGCAGCTTGGAGGCTAGCTCCTACGAGCAGTACGTC. The V and J genes are TRBV7-8 and TRBJ2-7; D might be TRBD2 (5 bases). The CDR3 is 14 amino acids. CDR1 SGHVS and CDR2 FQNEAQ come from the germline V gene. V lost 3 bases and J lost 0, with 9 bases in between.

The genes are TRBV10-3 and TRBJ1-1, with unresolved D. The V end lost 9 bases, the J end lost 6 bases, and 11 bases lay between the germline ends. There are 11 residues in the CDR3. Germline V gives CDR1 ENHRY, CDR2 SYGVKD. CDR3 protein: CAMSSGAEAFF. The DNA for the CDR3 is TGTGCCATGTCCTCTGGGGCTGAAGCTTTCTTT.

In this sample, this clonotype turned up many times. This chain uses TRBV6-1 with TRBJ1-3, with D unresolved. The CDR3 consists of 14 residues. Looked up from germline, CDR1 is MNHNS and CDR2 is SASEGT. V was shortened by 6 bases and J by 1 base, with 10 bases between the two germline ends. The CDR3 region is CASSTERSGNTIYF. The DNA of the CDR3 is TGTGCCAGCAGCACGGAGCGATCTGGAAACACCATATATTTT.

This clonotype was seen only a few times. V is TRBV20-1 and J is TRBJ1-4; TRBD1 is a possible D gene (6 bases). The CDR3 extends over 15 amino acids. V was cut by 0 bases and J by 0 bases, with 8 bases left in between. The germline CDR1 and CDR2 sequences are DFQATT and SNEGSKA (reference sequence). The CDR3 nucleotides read TGCAGTGCTAGAGATACAGGGTCAACTAATGAAAAACTGTTTTTT. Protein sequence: CSARDTGSTNEKLFF.

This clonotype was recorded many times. The chain's CDR3 is CSVRKGAGEQFF. The CDR3 DNA follows: TGCAGCGTGAGGAAGGGGGCGGGTGAGCAGTTCTTC. The V call is TRBV29-1, the J call TRBJ2-1; 7 bases align to TRBD1. The CDR3 contains 12 residues. V was clipped by 6 bases and J by 9 bases; unmatched bases: 8. Germline CDR1 is SQVTM and CDR2 is ANQGSEA.

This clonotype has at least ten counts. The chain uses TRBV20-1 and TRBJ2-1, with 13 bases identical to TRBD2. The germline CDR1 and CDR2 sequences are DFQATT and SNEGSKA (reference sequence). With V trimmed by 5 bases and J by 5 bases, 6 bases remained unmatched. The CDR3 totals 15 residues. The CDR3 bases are TGCAGTGCTCCGCGACTAGCGGGGGGAAACAATGAGCAGTTCTTC. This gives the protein CSAPRLAGGNNEQFF.

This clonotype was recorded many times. CDR3 DNA: TGTGCCAGCAGTCGTACTGTGAACACTGAAGCTTTCTTT. Translation: CASSRTVNTEAFF. The rearrangement uses TRBV12-3 or TRBV12-4 and TRBJ1-1; D is ambiguous. The CDR3 contains 13 residues. Trimming shortened V by 5 bases and J by 0 bases, and 7 bases separated the two germline ends.

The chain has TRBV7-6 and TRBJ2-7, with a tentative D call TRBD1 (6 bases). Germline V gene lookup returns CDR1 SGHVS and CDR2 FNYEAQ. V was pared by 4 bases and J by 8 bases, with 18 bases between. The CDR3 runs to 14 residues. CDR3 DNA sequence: TGTGCCAGCAGCTCCCCCGGGACATTAATGAAGCAGTACTTC. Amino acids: CASSSPGTLMKQYF.

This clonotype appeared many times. This chain's CDR3 is CASSQGGLAGVTDTQYF. As DNA, the CDR3 is TGCGCCAGCAGCCAAGGGGGACTAGCGGGGGTCACAGATACGCAGTATTTT. The chain couples TRBV4-3 to TRBJ2-3, with 14 bases fitting TRBD2. Germline CDR1 is LGHNA and CDR2 is YSLEER. V trimming: 1 base; J trimming: 2 bases; junction bases outside the gene matches: 2. This CDR3 has 17 residues.

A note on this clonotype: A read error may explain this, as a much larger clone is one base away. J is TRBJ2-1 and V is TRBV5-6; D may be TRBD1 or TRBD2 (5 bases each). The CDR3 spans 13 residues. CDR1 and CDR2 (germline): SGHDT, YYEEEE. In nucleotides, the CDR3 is TGTGCCAGCAGCTTGTTGGAGGACAATGATCAGTTCTTC. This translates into CASSLLEDNDQFF.

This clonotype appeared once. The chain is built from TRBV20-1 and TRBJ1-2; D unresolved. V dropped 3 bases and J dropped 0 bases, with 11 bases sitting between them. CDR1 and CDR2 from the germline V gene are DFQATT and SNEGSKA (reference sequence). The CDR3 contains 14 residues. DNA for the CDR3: TGCAGTGCTAGTCTGGCCGGCTCTAACTATGGCTACACCTTC. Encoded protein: CSASLAGSNYGYTF.

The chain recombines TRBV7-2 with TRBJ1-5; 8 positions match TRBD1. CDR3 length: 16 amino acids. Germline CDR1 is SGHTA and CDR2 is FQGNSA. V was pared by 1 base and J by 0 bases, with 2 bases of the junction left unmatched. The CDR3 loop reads CASSLVGQGSNQPQHF. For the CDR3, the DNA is TGTGCCAGCAGCTTAGTAGGACAGGGTAGCAATCAGCCCCAGCATTTT.

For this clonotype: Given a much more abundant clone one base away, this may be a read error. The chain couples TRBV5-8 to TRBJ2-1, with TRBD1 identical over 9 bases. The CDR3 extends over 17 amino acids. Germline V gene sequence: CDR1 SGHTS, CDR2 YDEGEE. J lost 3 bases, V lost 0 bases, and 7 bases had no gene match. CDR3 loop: CASSLGDRDTSYNEQFF. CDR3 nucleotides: TGTGCCAGCAGCTTGGGGGACAGGGACACAAGCTACAATGAGCAGTTCTTC.

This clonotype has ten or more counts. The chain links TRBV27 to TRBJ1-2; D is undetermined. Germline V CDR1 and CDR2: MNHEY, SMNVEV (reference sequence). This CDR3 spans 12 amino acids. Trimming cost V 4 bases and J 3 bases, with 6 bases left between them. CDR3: CASSSQDYGYTF. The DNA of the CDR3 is TGTGCCAGCAGTTCCCAGGACTATGGCTACACCTTC.

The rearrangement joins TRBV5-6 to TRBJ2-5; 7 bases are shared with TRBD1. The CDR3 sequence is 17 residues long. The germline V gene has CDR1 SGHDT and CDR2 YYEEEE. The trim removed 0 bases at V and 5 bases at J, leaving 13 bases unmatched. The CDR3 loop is CASSLVGETGIGETQYF. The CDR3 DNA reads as TGTGCCAGCAGCTTGGTTGGAGAGACAGGGATCGGGGAGACCCAGTACTTC.

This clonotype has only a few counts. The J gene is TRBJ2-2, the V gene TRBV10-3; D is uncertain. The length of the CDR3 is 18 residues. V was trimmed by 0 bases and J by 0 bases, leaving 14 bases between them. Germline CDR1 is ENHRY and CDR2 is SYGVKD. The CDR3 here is CAISESVKYPSNTGELFF. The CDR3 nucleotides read TGTGCCATCAGTGAGTCCGTGAAGTACCCCTCGAACACCGGGGAGCTGTTTTTT.

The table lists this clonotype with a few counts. CDR3 amino acids: CASSSRTGSSEQYV. The DNA of the CDR3 is TGTGCCAGCAGCTCGCGTACAGGGTCTAGCGAGCAGTACGTC. V usage is TRBV5-5 and J usage is TRBJ2-7, with a weak D call TRBD1 (6 bases). Germline V gene data show CDR1 as SGHKS and CDR2 as YYEKEE (reference sequence). The V and J ends lost 3 bases and 6 bases respectively, with 16 bases between them. CDR3 length: 14 residues.

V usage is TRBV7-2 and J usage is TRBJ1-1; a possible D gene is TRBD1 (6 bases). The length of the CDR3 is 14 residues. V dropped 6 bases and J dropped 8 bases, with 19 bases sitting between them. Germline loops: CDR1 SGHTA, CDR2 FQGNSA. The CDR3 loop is CASRRAAGAPEAFF. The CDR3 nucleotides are TGTGCCAGCAGGAGGGCGGCAGGGGCCCCCGAAGCTTTCTTT.

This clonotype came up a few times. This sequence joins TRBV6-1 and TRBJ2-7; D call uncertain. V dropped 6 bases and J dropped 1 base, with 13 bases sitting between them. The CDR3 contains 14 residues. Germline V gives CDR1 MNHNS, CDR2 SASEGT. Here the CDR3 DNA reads TGTGCCAGCAGCCGAGGTGGGAATTCCTACGAGCAGTACTTC. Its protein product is CASSRGGNSYEQYF.

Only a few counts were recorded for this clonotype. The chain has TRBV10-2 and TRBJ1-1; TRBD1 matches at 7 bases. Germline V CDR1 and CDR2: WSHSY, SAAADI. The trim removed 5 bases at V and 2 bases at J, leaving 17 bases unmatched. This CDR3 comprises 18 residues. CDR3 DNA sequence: TGCGCCAGCAGTCCCTCCGGGGACAGTCAGTTTCTAAACACTGAAGCTTTCTTT. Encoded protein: CASSPSGDSQFLNTEAFF.

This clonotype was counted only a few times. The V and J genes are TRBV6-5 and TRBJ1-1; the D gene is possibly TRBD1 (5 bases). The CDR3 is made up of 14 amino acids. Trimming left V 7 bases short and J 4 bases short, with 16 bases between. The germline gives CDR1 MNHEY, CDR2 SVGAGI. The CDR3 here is CASIRGQGVTEAFF. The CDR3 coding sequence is TGTGCCAGCATCCGAGGCCAGGGTGTCACTGAAGCTTTCTTT.

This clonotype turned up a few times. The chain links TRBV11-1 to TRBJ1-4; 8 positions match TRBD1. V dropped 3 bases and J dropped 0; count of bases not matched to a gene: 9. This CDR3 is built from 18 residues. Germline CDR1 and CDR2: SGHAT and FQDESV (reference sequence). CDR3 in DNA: TGTGCCAGCAGCTTGACCGGGACAGGTATACCAACTAATGAAAAACTGTTTTTT. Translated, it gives CASSLTGTGIPTNEKLFF.

In DNA form, the CDR3 reads TGTGCCAGCAGTTTATTTGGGGTATGGTCGGTCAGGGCTGGGGCCAACGTCCTGACTTTC. Its translation: CASSLFGVWSVRAGANVLTF. The rearrangement links TRBV28 to TRBJ2-6; perhaps TRBD1 as D (5 bases). The length of the CDR3 is 20 residues. Germline CDR1 MDHEN, CDR2 SYDVKM. V lost 1 base, J lost 2 bases, and 21 bases lay in between.

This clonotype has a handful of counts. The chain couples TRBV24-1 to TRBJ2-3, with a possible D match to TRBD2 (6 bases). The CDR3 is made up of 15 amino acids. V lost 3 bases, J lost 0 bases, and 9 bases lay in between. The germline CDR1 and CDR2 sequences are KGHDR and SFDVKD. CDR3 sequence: CATSDPGTSTDTQYF. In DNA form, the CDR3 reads TGTGCCACCAGTGATCCAGGGACTAGCACAGATACGCAGTATTTT.